This T cell receptor (beta chain) was captured by sequencing in a study of tissue T cells after allogeneic stem cell transplantation. For the study at large: Pathologist review favored tissue samples showing histologically apparent lymphocytes. Broader study findings: Anatomically similar tissues had similar TCR repertoires within each patient. Motif-based clustering found tissue-specific repertoire signatures shared across patients, though few clones were shared.

Comment on this clone: Its target is not known.

This CDR3 has 15 amino acids. The germline gives CDR1 SGHVS, CDR2 FNYEAQ. The ends were cut back, 1 base at V and 4 bases at J, with 11 bases in the middle. Libraries were prepared by immunoSEQ multiplex PCR; TCRdb keeps only in-frame clonotypes and omits some of them. The sample has about 5,100 clones, nearly 70% seen once. This chain joins TRBV7-6 and TRBJ2-1; D might be TRBD1 or TRBD2, each matching 5 bases. The material sequenced was tissue from the colon, taken at autopsy. This sequence was found in a female donor over 55 with lung cancer. CDR3: CASSLEGTRYNEQFF. The CDR3 nucleotides are TGTGCCAGCAGCTTAGAAGGGACCCGGTACAATGAGCAGTTCTTC.